This TCR beta chain was identified during a study of blood T cell repertoires in COVID-19. Concerning this clone: Other nucleotide sequences from this sample produce the same CDR3.

Repertoires were generated with immunoSEQ multiplex PCR, while TCRdb's copy carries only in-frame clones and drops some. The sample shows about 120,000 clones, approximately 81% of them seen only once. The germline CDR1 and CDR2 sequences are SGHRS and YFSETQ. The CDR3 covers 16 residues. V was clipped by 4 bases and J by 1 base; unmatched bases: 5. The chain has TRBV5-1 and TRBJ2-5; 12 bases fit TRBD2. This clonotype was sampled from a man aged 55 to 70 with acute or convalescent COVID-19. Sequencing used peripheral blood. CDR3 amino acids: CASSPGLAGSQETQYF. CDR3 nucleotides: TGCGCCAGCAGCCCCGGACTAGCGGGAAGCCAAGAGACCCAGTACTTC. Filled out from reference TRBV5-1 and TRBJ2-5, the complete variable domain reads KAGVTQTPRYLIKTRGQQVTLSCSPISGHRSVSWYQQTPGQGLQFLFEYFSETQRNKGNFPGRFSGRQFSNSRSEMNVSTLELGDSALYLCASSPGLAGSQETQYFGPGTRLLVL.